A selection of T cell receptor beta chains follows, all from one sample in a study of cytomegalovirus exposure and HLA in healthy donors. The data were produced by immunoSEQ multiplex PCR, yet TCRdb's version contains in-frame clones alone and is incomplete. Among over 150,000 clones listed, about 90% were seen once. The sequenced sample consisted of PBMCs. The receptors derive from a woman between 18 and 30 years old in good health and CMV-seropositive. Each CDR3 is given with its conserved first and last residue. A D gene is named only where the DNA matches it firmly. Expanded clones are given a class, and other clones once, few, many or no size at all.

V gene	clone size	D gene	J gene	CDR3 protein	CDR3 DNA
TRBV28	.	.	TRBJ1-4	CASQKEGWGFNEKLFF	TGTGCCAGCCAAAAGGAGGGGTGGGGGTTTAATGAAAAACTGTTTTTT
TRBV28	.	.	TRBJ2-5	CASSWGQTQYF	TGTGCCAGCAGTTGGGGCCAGACCCAGTACTTC
TRBV19	.	TRBD1	TRBJ2-7	CASSPPRGTGLYEQYF	TGTGCCAGTAGTCCCCCTCGTGGGACAGGACTCTACGAGCAGTACTTC
TRBV10-3	.	TRBD1	TRBJ1-3	CATYGGDRGRGDGNTIYF	TGTGCCACCTATGGGGGGGACAGGGGGCGCGGAGATGGAAACACCATATATTTT
TRBV4-2	.	.	TRBJ2-5	CASSQDIGQAIQETQYF	TGTGCCAGCAGCCAAGATATAGGTCAGGCAATCCAAGAGACCCAGTACTTC
TRBV2	.	.	TRBJ2-1	CASRIGGGSSNEQFF	TGTGCCAGTAGAATCGGGGGCGGGAGTAGCAATGAGCAGTTCTTC
TRBV4-1	once	.	TRBJ2-6	CASSPRGTVTSGANVLTF	TGCGCCAGCAGCCCCCGCGGGACAGTGACCTCTGGGGCCAACGTCCTGACTTTC
TRBV27	.	.	TRBJ1-1	CASSPAGGNTEAFF	TGTGCCAGCAGTCCGGCGGGGGGGAACACTGAAGCTTTCTTT
TRBV6-1	.	.	TRBJ2-1	CASRARSSYNEQFF	TGTGCCAGCAGGGCCCGGAGCTCCTACAATGAGCAGTTCTTC
TRBV19	.	.	TRBJ1-5	CASSIPGESGPQHF	TGTGCCAGTAGTATTCCAGGGGAGAGCGGGCCCCAGCATTTT
TRBV7-9	.	.	TRBJ1-2	CASSPPTHNYGYTF	TGTGCCAGCAGCCCTCCCACACATAACTATGGCTACACCTTC
TRBV27	many	TRBD1	TRBJ1-2	CASRYTGTGGRANYGYTF	TGTGCCAGCAGATATACCGGGACAGGGGGCAGAGCTAACTATGGCTACACCTTC
TRBV30	.	.	TRBJ1-5	CAWSETPGAVGQPQHF	TGTGCCTGGAGTGAAACGCCAGGGGCGGTGGGGCAGCCCCAGCATTTT
TRBV28	.	.	TRBJ1-2	CASSFGGAGSGYTF	TGTGCCAGCAGTTTCGGGGGGGCAGGGTCTGGCTACACCTTC
TRBV5-8	.	.	TRBJ2-3	CASSLPRGTDTQYF	TGTGCCAGCAGCTTGCCCCGAGGTACTGATACGCAGTATTTT
TRBV19	few	TRBD1	TRBJ2-7	CASSAEQGRLAYEQYF	TGTGCCAGTAGTGCTGAACAGGGGCGCTTAGCCTACGAGCAGTACTTC
TRBV30	.	TRBD1	TRBJ1-4	CAWSVLRTGVNEKLFF	TGTGCCTGGAGTGTACTAAGGACAGGGGTTAATGAAAAACTGTTTTTT
TRBV25-1	.	TRBD1	TRBJ2-5	CASSEVDRGFRETQYF	TGTGCCAGCAGTGAAGTAGACAGGGGGTTTCGAGAGACCCAGTACTTC
TRBV6-6	once	TRBD2	TRBJ2-1	CASGPFGRDEQFF	TGTGCCAGCGGCCCGTTCGGGAGGGATGAGCAGTTCTTC
TRBV5-4	.	TRBD1	TRBJ1-3	CASSYDRGNTIYF	TGTGCCAGCAGCTATGACAGGGGGAACACCATATATTTT
TRBV7-9	.	.	TRBJ2-7	CASSLESGRGYF	TGTGCCAGCAGCCTCGAGTCCGGGAGAGGGTACTTC
TRBV7-2	.	.	TRBJ1-1	CASSGGPTNTEAFF	TGTGCCAGCAGCGGGGGCCCGACGAACACTGAAGCTTTCTTT
TRBV5-4	.	TRBD2	TRBJ2-1	CASSALAGSYNEQFF	TGTGCCAGCAGCGCCTTAGCGGGGTCCTACAATGAGCAGTTCTTC